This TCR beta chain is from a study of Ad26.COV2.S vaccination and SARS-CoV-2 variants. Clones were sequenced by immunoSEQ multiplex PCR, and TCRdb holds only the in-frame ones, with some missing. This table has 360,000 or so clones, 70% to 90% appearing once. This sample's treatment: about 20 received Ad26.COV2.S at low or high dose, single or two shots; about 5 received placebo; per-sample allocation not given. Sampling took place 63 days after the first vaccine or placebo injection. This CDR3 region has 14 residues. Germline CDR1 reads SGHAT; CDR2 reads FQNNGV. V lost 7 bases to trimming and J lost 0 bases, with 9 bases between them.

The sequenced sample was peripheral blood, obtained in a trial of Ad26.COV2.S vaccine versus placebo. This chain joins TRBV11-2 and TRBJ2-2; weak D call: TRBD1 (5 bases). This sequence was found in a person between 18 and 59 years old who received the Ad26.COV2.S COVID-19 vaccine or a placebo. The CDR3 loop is CASTQGSNTGELFF. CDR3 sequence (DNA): TGTGCCAGCACGCAGGGATCGAACACCGGGGAGCTGTTTTTT. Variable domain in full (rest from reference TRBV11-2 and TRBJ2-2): EAGVAQSPRYKIIEKRQSVAFWCNPISGHATLYWYQQILGQGPKLLIQFQNNGVVDDSQLPKDRFSAERLKGVDSTLKIQPAKLEDSAVYLCASTQGSNTGELFFGEGSRLTVL.